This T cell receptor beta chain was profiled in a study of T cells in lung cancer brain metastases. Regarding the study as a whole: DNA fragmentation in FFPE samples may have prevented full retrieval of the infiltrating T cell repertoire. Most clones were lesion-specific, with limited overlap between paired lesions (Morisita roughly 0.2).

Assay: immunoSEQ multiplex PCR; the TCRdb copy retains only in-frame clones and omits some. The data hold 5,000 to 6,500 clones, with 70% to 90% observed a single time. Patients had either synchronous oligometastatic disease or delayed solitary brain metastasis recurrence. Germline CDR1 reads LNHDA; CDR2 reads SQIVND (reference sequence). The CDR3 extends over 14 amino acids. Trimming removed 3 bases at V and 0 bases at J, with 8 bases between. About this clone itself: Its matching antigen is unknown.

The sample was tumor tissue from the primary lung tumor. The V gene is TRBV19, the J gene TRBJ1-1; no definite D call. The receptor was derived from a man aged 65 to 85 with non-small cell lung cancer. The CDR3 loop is CASSIKAMNTEAFF. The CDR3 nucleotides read TGTGCCAGTAGTATTAAGGCGATGAACACTGAAGCTTTCTTT.